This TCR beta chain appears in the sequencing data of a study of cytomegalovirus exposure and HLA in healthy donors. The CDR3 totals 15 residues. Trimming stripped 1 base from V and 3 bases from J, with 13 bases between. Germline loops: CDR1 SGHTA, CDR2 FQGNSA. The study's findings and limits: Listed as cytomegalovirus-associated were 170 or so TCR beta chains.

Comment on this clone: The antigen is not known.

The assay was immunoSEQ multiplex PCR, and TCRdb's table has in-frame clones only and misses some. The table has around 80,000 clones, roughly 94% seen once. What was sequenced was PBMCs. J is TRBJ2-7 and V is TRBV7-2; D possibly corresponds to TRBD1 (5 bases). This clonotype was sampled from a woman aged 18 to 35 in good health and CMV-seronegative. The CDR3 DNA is TGTGCCAGCAGCTTAGGTTGGCAGGGAAGCTACGAGCAGTACTTC. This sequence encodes CASSLGWQGSYEQYF.